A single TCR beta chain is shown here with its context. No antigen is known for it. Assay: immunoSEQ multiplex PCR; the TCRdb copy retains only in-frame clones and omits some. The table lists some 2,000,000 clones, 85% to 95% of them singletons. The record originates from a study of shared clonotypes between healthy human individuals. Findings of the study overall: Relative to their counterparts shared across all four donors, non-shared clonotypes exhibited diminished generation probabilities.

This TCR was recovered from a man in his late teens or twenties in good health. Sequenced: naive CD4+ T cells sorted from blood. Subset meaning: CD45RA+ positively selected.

CDR3 loop: CASSSPRGSSYEQYF. The CDR3 DNA is TGTGCCAGCAGCTCTCCTAGGGGGAGCTCCTACGAGCAGTACTTC. V is TRBV11-2 and J is TRBJ2-7, with D possibly matching TRBD1 (6 bases). The germline gives CDR1 SGHAT, CDR2 FQNNGV. This CDR3 has 15 residues. With 4 bases removed from V and 0 bases from J, the gap between germline ends came to 13 bases.